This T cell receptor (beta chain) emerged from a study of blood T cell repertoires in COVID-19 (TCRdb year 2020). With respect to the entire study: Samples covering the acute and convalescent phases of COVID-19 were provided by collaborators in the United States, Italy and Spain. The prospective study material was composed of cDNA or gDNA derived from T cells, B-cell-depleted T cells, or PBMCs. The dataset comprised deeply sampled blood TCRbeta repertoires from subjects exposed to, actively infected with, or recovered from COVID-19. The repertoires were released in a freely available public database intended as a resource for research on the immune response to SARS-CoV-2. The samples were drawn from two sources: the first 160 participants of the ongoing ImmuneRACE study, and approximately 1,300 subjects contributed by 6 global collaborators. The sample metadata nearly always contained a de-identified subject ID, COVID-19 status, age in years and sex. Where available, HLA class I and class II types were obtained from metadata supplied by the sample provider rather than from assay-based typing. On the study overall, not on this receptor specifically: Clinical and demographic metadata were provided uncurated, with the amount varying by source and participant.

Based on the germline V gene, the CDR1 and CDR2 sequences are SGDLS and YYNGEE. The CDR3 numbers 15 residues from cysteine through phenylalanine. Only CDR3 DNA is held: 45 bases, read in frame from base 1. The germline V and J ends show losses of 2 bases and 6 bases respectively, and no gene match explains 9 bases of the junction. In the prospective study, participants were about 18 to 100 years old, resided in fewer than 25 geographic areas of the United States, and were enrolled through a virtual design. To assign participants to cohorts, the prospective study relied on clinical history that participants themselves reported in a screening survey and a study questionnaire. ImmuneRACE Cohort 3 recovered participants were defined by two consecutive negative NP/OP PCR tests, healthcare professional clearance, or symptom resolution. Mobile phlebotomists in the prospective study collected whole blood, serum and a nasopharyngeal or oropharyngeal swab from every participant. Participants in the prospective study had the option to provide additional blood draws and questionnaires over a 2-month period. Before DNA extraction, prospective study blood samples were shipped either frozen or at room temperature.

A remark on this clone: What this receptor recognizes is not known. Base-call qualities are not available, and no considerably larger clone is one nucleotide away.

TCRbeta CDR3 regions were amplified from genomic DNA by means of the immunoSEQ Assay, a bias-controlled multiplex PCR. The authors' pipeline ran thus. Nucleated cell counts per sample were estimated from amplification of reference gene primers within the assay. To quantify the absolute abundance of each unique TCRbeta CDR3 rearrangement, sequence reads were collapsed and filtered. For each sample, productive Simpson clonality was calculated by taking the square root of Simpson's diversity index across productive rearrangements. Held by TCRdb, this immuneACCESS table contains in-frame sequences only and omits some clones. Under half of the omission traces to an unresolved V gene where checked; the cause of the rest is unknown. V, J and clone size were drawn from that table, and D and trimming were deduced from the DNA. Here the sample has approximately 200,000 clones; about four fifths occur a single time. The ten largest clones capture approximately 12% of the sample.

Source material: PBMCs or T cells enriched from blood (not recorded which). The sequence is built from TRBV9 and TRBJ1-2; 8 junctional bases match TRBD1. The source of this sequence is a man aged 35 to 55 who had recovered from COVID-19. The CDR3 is CASSVPKQGGDGYTF. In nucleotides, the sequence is TGTGCCAGCAGCGTCCCCAAACAGGGGGGAGATGGCTACACCTTC.